This T cell receptor beta chain was profiled in a study of blood T cell repertoires in COVID-19. Sequencing was performed with immunoSEQ multiplex PCR; in TCRdb, only in-frame clones are kept and a portion is missing. The sample lists about 330,000 clones, around 87% seen once, with over 4% in the top ten. Enrolled through a virtual design, the participants were between roughly 18 and 95 years of age and came from some 25 US areas. This clone was observed a handful of times. The CDR3 consists of 14 residues. The germline V gene has CDR1 LGHNA and CDR2 YSLEER. V lost 2 bases and J 4 bases, leaving 11 bases between the germline ends.

The receptor comes from a woman between 25 and 40 years old who had recovered from COVID-19. The V and J genes are TRBV4-3 and TRBJ1-2, with no clear D. Sample: PBMCs or T cells enriched from blood (not recorded which). The CDR3 bases are TGCGCCAGCAGCCAAAGTTTAGAACTCTATGGCTACACCTTC. This encodes CASSQSLELYGYTF.